This T cell receptor beta chain comes out of a study of PD-1 blockade in classical Hodgkin lymphoma. Study-wide findings and caveats: Possible causes of repertoire differences, disease activity or prior therapy, remain undefined. Patients with a complete response exhibited baseline diversity comparable to newly diagnosed patients.

Turning to this clone: Its matching antigen is unknown.

Trimming removed 3 bases from V and 0 bases from J; junction bases left unmatched: 3. In germline, CDR1 is SQVTM, CDR2 ANQGSEA. The CDR3 consists of 16 residues. Method: immunoSEQ multiplex PCR; TCRdb's copy keeps in-frame clones and lacks some. This table holds around 21,000 clones, 76% found once. The sample's time point: cycle 4 day 1 (C4D1), after more than five weeks of nivolumab. Brentuximab vedotin exposure varied among the patients, all of whom had relapsed after autologous stem cell transplantation. Patients showed best responses of complete response, partial response or progressive disease. V usage is TRBV29-1 and J usage is TRBJ2-1, with 12 positions matching TRBD2. The specimen comprised peripheral blood mononuclear cells (PBMCs), sampled before the fourth cycle of nivolumab. The sequence came from a human donor with classical Hodgkin lymphoma. The CDR3 DNA is TGCAGCGTTGAGGGGACTAGCGGGTCCTCCTACAATGAGCAGTTCTTC. Protein: CSVEGTSGSSYNEQFF.